This T cell receptor (beta chain) was identified during a study of blood T cell repertoires in COVID-19. As for the study in general: Sites in the United States, Italy and Spain provided acute and convalescent COVID-19 samples. The analysed material was cDNA or gDNA that came from T cells, B-cell-depleted T cells, or PBMCs.

The protocol was immunoSEQ multiplex PCR, while the TCRdb copy is restricted to in-frame clones and leaves out a portion. This sample has 150,000 to 200,000 clones, with 80% to 90% found just once. V shed 5 bases, J shed 3 bases, and the junction held 11 bases outside the gene matches. Looked up from germline, CDR1 is MDHEN and CDR2 is SYDVKM. There are 16 residues in the CDR3. The sample was peripheral blood. The origin of this receptor is a man in his fifties or sixties with acute or convalescent COVID-19. The rearrangement links TRBV28 to TRBJ2-7, with TRBD1 matching over 9 bases. CDR3 in DNA: TGTGCCAGCAGTACCGGGACAGGGTCTCCTCTCTACGAGCAGTACTTC. It yields the protein CASSTGTGSPLYEQYF.